This T cell receptor (beta chain) was sequenced during a study of T cell responses to AZD1222 COVID-19 vaccine. Deletions cut 4 bases from V and 10 bases from J, with 14 bases between. The length of the CDR3 is 13 residues. Germline values: CDR1 SGHDN, CDR2 FVKESK. Assay used: immunoSEQ multiplex PCR; TCRdb lists only in-frame clones, some missing. The table records about 120,000 clones, 90% to 95% of them present only once. The V gene is TRBV14, the J gene TRBJ2-1, with a possible D match to TRBD2 (5 bases). The receptor was isolated from an adult in good health. The input for sequencing was peripheral blood, taken on day 0 of AZD1222 vaccination. In nucleotides, the CDR3 is TGTGCCAGCAGCCCAGAGCGGCATTTGGAGCAGTTCTTC. Its protein is CASSPERHLEQFF.